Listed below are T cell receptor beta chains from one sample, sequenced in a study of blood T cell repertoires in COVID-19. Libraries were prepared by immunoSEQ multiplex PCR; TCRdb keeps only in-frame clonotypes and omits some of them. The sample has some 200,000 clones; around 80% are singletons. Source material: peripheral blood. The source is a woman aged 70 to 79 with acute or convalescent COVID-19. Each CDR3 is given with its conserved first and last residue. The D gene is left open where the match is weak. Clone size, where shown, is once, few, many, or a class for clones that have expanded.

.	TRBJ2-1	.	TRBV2	TGTGCCAGCAGCCCTAGACAGGAGTCCTACAATGAGCAGTTCTTC	CASSPRQESYNEQFF
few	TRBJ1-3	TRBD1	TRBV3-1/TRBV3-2	TGTGCCAGCAGCCAAACAGGGGGCACGTCTGGAAACACCATATATTTT	CASSQTGGTSGNTIYF
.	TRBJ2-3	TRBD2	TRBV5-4	TGTGCCAGCAGCCCAACTGTTACTAGCGGGAGTACAGATACGCAGTATTTT	CASSPTVTSGSTDTQYF
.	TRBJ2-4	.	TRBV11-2	TGTGCCAGCAGCCCCGGGGTTCTAGCCAAAAACATTCAGTACTTC	CASSPGVLAKNIQYF
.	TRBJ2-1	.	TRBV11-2	TGTGCCAGCAGACCCCTCCTCAGCGGTCGAACCTACAATGAGCAGTTCTTC	CASRPLLSGRTYNEQFF
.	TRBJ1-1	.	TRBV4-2	TGTGCCAGCAGCCATGGGTTGGGAGGGGGAGGGACTGAAGCTTTCTTT	CASSHGLGGGGTEAFF
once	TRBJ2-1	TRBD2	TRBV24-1	TGTGCCACCAGTGATTCGATAGCGGGAGCCTACAATGAGCAGTTCTTC	CATSDSIAGAYNEQFF
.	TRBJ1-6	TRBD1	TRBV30	TGTGCCTGGAGAAACAGGGACAGGCTCCGACCCCTCCACTTT	CAWRNRDRLRPLHF
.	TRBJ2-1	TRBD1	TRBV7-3	TGTGCCAGCAGCAAGGGACAGGGGCTCTCCTACAATGAGCAGTTCTTC	CASSKGQGLSYNEQFF
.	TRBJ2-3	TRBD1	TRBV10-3	TGTGCCATCAGTGAGTCGGGGACAGTCACAGATACGCAGTATTTT	CAISESGTVTDTQYF
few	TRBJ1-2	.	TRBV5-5	TGTGCCAGCAGCTTGGGTCCCGGACAGTATGGCTACACCTTC	CASSLGPGQYGYTF
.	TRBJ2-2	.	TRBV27	TGTGCCAGCAGTCCCGACGGGGTAGCGGACCGTACCGGGGAGCTGTTTTTT	CASSPDGVADRTGELFF
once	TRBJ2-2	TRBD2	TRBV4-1	TGCGCCAGCAGCCATACAGCCGGACTAGCGGGAGTGAATGGGGAGCTGTTTTTT	CASSHTAGLAGVNGELFF
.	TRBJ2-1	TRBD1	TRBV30	TGTGCCTGGAGTACCGACAGGGGGCTTGACAATGAGCAGTTCTTC	CAWSTDRGLDNEQFF
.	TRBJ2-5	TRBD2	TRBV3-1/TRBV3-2	TGTGCCAGCAGCCAAGGACTAGCGGAAACGGAGACCCAGTACTTC	CASSQGLAETETQYF
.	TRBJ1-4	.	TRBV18	TGTGCCAGCTCACCAAGGACCGGAGGGAAAAAGGAAAAACTGTTTTTT	CASSPRTGGKKEKLFF
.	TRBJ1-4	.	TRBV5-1	TGCGCCAGCAGCTTGGACAGACCAACTAATGAAAAACTGTTTTTT	CASSLDRPTNEKLFF
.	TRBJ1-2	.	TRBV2	TGTGCCAGCAGTGAAGGAGCCCCCCTGAGGTACACCTTC	CASSEGAPLRYTF
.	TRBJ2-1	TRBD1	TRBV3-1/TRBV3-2	TGTGCCAGCAGCCCCCGGGACAGTAACAATGAGCAGTTCTTC	CASSPRDSNNEQFF
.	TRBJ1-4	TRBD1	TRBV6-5	TGTGCCAGCAGTTACTTATCACAGGGGAATGAAAAACTGTTTTTT	CASSYLSQGNEKLFF
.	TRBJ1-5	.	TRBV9	TGTGCCAGCAGCGGCGGCCTGAGCAATCAGCCCCAGCATTTT	CASSGGLSNQPQHF
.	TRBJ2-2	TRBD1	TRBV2	TGTGCCAGCAACGGACAGGGAAGCACCGGGGAGCTGTTTTTT	CASNGQGSTGELFF
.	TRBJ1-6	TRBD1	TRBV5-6	TGTGCCAGCAGCCAAGCCGGGACAGGGGCCTCACCCCTCCACTTT	CASSQAGTGASPLHF
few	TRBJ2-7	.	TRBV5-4	TGTGCCAGCAGCTACGGAGGGACCAGCTCCTACGAGCAGTACTTC	CASSYGGTSSYEQYF
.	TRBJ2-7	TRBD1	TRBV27	TGTGCCAGCAGTTTATTCGCCCCGCGGACAGGGTACGAGCAGTACTTC	CASSLFAPRTGYEQYF
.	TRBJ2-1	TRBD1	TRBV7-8	TGTGCCAGCAGCGAACAGGGGGTTGGGGGCCGGGAGCAGTTCTTC	CASSEQGVGGREQFF
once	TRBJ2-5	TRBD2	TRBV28	TGTGCCAGCAGTTTGGGGGCTAGCGGGAGTTTTCCCCAAGAGACCCAGTACTTC	CASSLGASGSFPQETQYF
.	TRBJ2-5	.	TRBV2	TGTGCCAGCAAGTCAGGGGGAGGCGAGACCCAGTACTTC	CASKSGGGETQYF
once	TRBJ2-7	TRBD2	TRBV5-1	TGCGCCAGCAGCTATAGCGGGTACGAGCAGTACTTC	CASSYSGYEQYF
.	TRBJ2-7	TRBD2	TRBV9	TGTGCCAGCAGCTACGGGACTAGCACCGAGCAGTACTTC	CASSYGTSTEQYF
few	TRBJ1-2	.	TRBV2	TGTGCCAGCAGTGAAGCAGGGACAAATGTCTACACCTTC	CASSEAGTNVYTF
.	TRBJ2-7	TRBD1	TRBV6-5	TGTGCCAGCAGTTATAGGCAGGGGGCTTACGAGCAGTACTTC	CASSYRQGAYEQYF
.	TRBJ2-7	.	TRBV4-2	TGTGCCAGCAGCCAAGAAGCTAGCAGCTCCTACGAGCAGTACTTC	CASSQEASSSYEQYF
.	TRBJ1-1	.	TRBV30	TGTGCCTGGAGTGCCCTGGGGCCCCAGGGTGAAGCTTTCTTT	CAWSALGPQGEAFF
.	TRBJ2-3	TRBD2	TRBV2	TGTGCCAGCAGTGAATTCCGGGAGGAGAGGGCAGATACGCAGTATTTT	CASSEFREERADTQYF
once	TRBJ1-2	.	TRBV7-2	TGTGCCAGCAGCCCTCCTGGAGGCGTCAACTATGGCTACACCTTC	CASSPPGGVNYGYTF
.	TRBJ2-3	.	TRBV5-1	TGCGCCAGCAGCGTTCTGGGGGCTACTCTTGGGGGAGATACGCAGTATTTT	CASSVLGATLGGDTQYF
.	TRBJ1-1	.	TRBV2	TGTGCCAGCAGTGAAGTCCAGGCTTGGAACACTGAAGCTTTCTTT	CASSEVQAWNTEAFF